The next 32 T cell receptor delta chains were all read from a single sample in a study of gamma-delta chains in newborns, infants, children. TCRdb re-called the reads via CATT. The sample has approximately 12,000 delta-chain clones, roughly 8.5% seen once. The sequenced sample consisted of blood. Source of these receptors: a child who was a newborn, infant or young child, either healthy, febrile or measles-vaccinated (not recorded which).

The chain joins TRDV2 to TRDJ1; D is uncertain. V was shortened by 3 bases and J by 0 bases, with 22 bases between the two germline ends. There are 18 residues in the CDR3. The V gene's germline CDR1 is GEAIGNYY and CDR2 EKD. Here the CDR3 DNA reads TGTGCCTGTGACCCCGTGGGCAGTCCGGAAGGGAACACCGATAAACTCATCTTT. This gives the protein CACDPVGSPEGNTDKLIF.

This clone was found a few times. Sequence at one end of the junction differs from germline and may be a read error. The chain links TRDV2 to TRDJ1; 13 nucleotides align to TRDD3. The germline V gene has CDR1 GEAIGNYY and CDR2 EKD. The CDR3 has 17 residues. The CDR3 DNA reads TGTGCCTGTGACACCCTACTGGGGGATACGCTTTCCGATAGACTCATCTTT. Translation: CACDTLLGDTLSDRLIF.

This clone was seen only a few times. The rearrangement joins TRDV2 to TRDJ1; 10 nucleotides line up with TRDD3. With V trimmed by 2 bases and J by 1 base, 21 bases remained unmatched. The CDR3 covers 21 residues. Germline V CDR1 and CDR2: GEAIGNYY, EKD. The CDR3 reads CACDMILPTRVGDTSTDKLIF. CDR3 DNA: TGTGCCTGTGACATGATTCTCCCTACAAGGGTGGGGGATACAAGCACCGATAAACTCATCTTT.

This clone was counted between two and nine times. The chain uses TRDV1 and TRDJ1, with TRDD3 identical over 7 bases. The CDR3 has 23 amino acids. After removal of 1 base from V and 1 base from J, the junction contained 27 bases not matched to a gene. The germline V gene has CDR1 TSWWSYY and CDR2 QGS. The CDR3 is CALGEPAYLQTGDGSLGTDKLIF. The CDR3 region has the DNA TGTGCTCTTGGGGAACCAGCCTACCTCCAGACTGGGGATGGGTCTTTAGGCACCGATAAACTCATCTTT.

This chain joins TRDV2 and TRDJ1; 8 positions agree with TRDD3. Germline assignment: CDR1 GEAIGNYY and CDR2 EKD. This CDR3 is 18 amino acids long. Losses at the gene ends were 0 bases for V and 1 base for J; bases not matched to a gene: 12. The CDR3 is CACDTLYTGGMTTDKLIF. The CDR3 region has the DNA TGTGCCTGTGACACCCTGTATACTGGGGGGATGACCACCGATAAACTCATCTTT.

This clone was observed a few times. V usage is TRDV2 and J usage is TRDJ3, with TRDD3 identical over 11 bases. Germline CDR1 is GEAIGNYY and CDR2 is EKD. With 1 base clipped from V and 0 bases from J, the junction kept 7 bases outside the gene matches. CDR3 length: 20 residues. The CDR3 DNA sequence: TGTGCCTGTGACACGGTACTGGGGGATAGCGACTCCTGGGACACCCGACAGATGTTTTTC. Protein: CACDTVLGDSDSWDTRQMFF.

This clone showed up just a few times. Other DNA sequences in this specimen translate into the identical CDR3. The V gene is TRDV2, the J gene TRDJ1; 8 bases align to TRDD3. Germline CDR1 and CDR2: GEAIGNYY and EKD. CDR3 length equals 15 residues. The V gene end was trimmed by 1 base and the J gene end by 0 bases; junction bases not matched to a gene: 3. The CDR3 DNA reads as TGTGCCTGTGACACGCTGGGGGAATACACCGATAAACTCATCTTT. This translates into CACDTLGEYTDKLIF.

The V gene is TRDV2, the J gene TRDJ1; 8 bases match TRDD3. CDR1 and CDR2 from the germline V gene are GEAIGNYY and EKD. The CDR3 length is 16 residues. V trimming: 3 bases; J trimming: 4 bases; junction bases outside the gene matches: 12. The CDR3, as DNA: TGTGCCTGTGACTTTGTACTGGGGGGCCTCGGCGATAAACTCATCTTT. Amino acids: CACDFVLGGLGDKLIF.

As to this clone: The same CDR3 arises from other DNA sequences in this sample as well. The rearrangement joins TRDV2 to TRDJ1; 8 bases line up with TRDD3. V trimming: 1 base; J trimming: 0 bases; junction bases outside the gene matches: 6. This CDR3 is built from 16 residues. Germline V gives CDR1 GEAIGNYY, CDR2 EKD. For the CDR3, the DNA is TGTGCCTGTGACACTCTGGGGGACTCGTACACCGATAAACTCATCTTT. Amino acid sequence: CACDTLGDSYTDKLIF.

The V gene is TRDV2, the J gene TRDJ3; TRDD3 might be the D (6 bases). This CDR3 spans 20 amino acids. Germline CDR1 GEAIGNYY, CDR2 EKD. V was shortened by 0 bases and J by 0 bases, with 17 bases between the two germline ends. CDR3 sequence reads: CACDTAHLGASSWDTRQMFF. CDR3 nucleotides: TGTGCCTGTGACACCGCCCACTTGGGGGCCAGCTCCTGGGACACCCGACAGATGTTTTTC.

Details on this clone: The junction shows a germline mismatch at one end, possibly a read error. The chain has TRDV2 and TRDJ1; 7 bases are a match to TRDD3. This CDR3 has 15 residues. Germline CDR1 GEAIGNYY, CDR2 EKD. The CDR3 DNA sequence: TGCGCCTGTGTTCCCTTACTGGGGTACACCGATAAACTCATCTTT. Its protein product is CACVPLLGYTDKLIF.

The rearrangement links TRDV2 to TRDJ1; 13 nucleotides match TRDD3. As TCRdb names no J gene, one was assigned here on the basis of a DNA match to germline. Germline-derived CDR1 and CDR2 are GEAIGNYY and EKD. CDR3 length: 20 residues. Losses at the gene ends were 0 bases for V and 4 bases for J; bases not matched to a gene: 16. DNA of the CDR3: TGTGCCTGTGACACCGTTACTGGGGGATACGCGACCTCTCCCGGCGATAAACTCATCTTT. Residues: CACDTVTGGYATSPGDKLIF.

The CDR3 DNA follows: TGTGCCTGTGATGGGGTATCCTGGGACACCCGACAGATGTTTTTC. Translating it yields CACDGVSWDTRQMFF. This chain uses TRDV2 with TRDJ3; the D gene is possibly TRDD3 (5 bases). The germline V and J ends were trimmed by 4 bases and 1 base, with 7 bases remaining between them. Germline values: CDR1 GEAIGNYY, CDR2 EKD. The CDR3 contains 15 residues.

On this clone: The same CDR3 can be traced to other DNA sequences in this sample. This sequence joins TRDV2 and TRDJ1; 12 nucleotides agree with TRDD3. The length of the CDR3 is 17 residues. V gave up 1 base and J gave up 0 bases; unmatched junction bases: 5. Germline V gene data show CDR1 as GEAIGNYY and CDR2 as EKD. For the CDR3, the DNA is TGTGCCTGTGACACACTGGGGGATACCCCGTACACCGATAAACTCATCTTT. Amino acids: CACDTLGDTPYTDKLIF.

The chain has TRDV2 and TRDJ1; D unclear. Trimming pared 0 bases from V and 0 bases from J, leaving 13 bases between. Looked up from germline, CDR1 is GEAIGNYY and CDR2 is EKD. The CDR3 has 16 residues. The CDR3 DNA is TGTGCCTGTGACACCGTCCCAAAAAAGGACACCGATAAACTCATCTTT. This encodes CACDTVPKKDTDKLIF.

This clone showed up just a few times. The rearrangement links TRDV2 to TRDJ3, with 9 nucleotides matching TRDD3. The CDR3 loop spans 18 amino acids. Germline assignment: CDR1 GEAIGNYY and CDR2 EKD. V was clipped by 1 base and J by 2 bases; unmatched bases: 5. The CDR3 sequence is CACDTALGDTWDTRQMFF. In nucleotides, the CDR3 is TGTGCCTGTGACACGGCACTGGGGGACACCTGGGACACCCGACAGATGTTTTTC.

About this clone: Other nucleotide sequences from this sample produce the same CDR3. The V and J genes are TRDV2 and TRDJ3; 13 bases fit TRDD3. From germline, CDR1 is GEAIGNYY and CDR2 EKD. The J segment lost 0 bases and the V segment lost 0 bases, leaving 4 bases of the junction unmatched. This CDR3 has 20 amino acids. The CDR3 bases are TGTGCCTGTGACACCGTACTGGGGGATACGCGCTCCTGGGACACCCGACAGATGTTTTTC. It codes for CACDTVLGDTRSWDTRQMFF.

This clone was seen a handful of times. This sequence joins TRDV2 and TRDJ1, with 8 nucleotides matching TRDD3. Trimming took 3 bases from V and 0 from J; bases not matched to a gene: 11. This CDR3 is built from 17 residues. In germline, CDR1 is GEAIGNYY, CDR2 EKD. The CDR3 sequence is CACDVLVGDAYTDKLIF. For the CDR3, the DNA is TGTGCCTGTGACGTATTGGTGGGGGATGCGTACACCGATAAACTCATCTTT.

V usage is TRDV2 and J usage is TRDJ3; 10 bases align to TRDD3. TCRdb does not report a J gene; here it was assigned by matching the DNA to germline references. Germline loops: CDR1 GEAIGNYY, CDR2 EKD. The CDR3 contains 18 residues. Trimming cost V 0 bases and J 1 base; bases outside gene matches: 2. The CDR3 reads CACDTVGDTSWDTRQMFF. As DNA, the CDR3 is TGTGCCTGTGACACCGTGGGGGATACATCCTGGGACACCCGACAGATGTTTTTC.

This clone showed up just a few times. This chain links TRDV2 with TRDJ2; D is perhaps TRDD3 (6 bases). Germline CDR1 is GEAIGNYY and CDR2 is EKD. The CDR3 sequence is 14 residues long. Trimming left V 0 bases short and J 4 bases short, with 8 bases between. CDR3 DNA: TGTGCCTGTGACACCTGGGGGGGGACAGCACAACTCTTCTTT. This translates into CACDTWGGTAQLFF.

This chain joins TRDV2 and TRDJ3, with D perhaps TRDD3 (6 bases). This CDR3 has 20 amino acids. V lost 1 base to trimming and J lost 0 bases, with 18 bases between them. Germline V gives CDR1 GEAIGNYY, CDR2 EKD. The CDR3: CACDTAWGGTTSWDTRQMFF. In DNA form, the CDR3 reads TGTGCCTGTGACACTGCCTGGGGAGGGACTACCTCCTGGGACACCCGACAGATGTTTTTC.

This clone was counted only a few times. This may arise from a read error, as a much more abundant clone is one base away. The chain couples TRDV2 to TRDJ3; 11 bases are a match to TRDD3. The CDR3 sequence is 18 residues long. In germline, CDR1 is GEAIGNYY, CDR2 EKD. Written as DNA, the CDR3 is TGTGCCTGTGACACCGCTGGGGGATACTCCTGGGACACCCGACAGATATTTTTC. Protein sequence: CACDTAGGYSWDTRQIFF.

This clone was observed a few times. The V and J genes are TRDV2 and TRDJ1; possible D gene TRDD3, 6 bases. Germline V gives CDR1 GEAIGNYY, CDR2 EKD. Deletions cut 3 bases from V and 3 bases from J, with 13 bases between. There are 14 residues in the CDR3. CDR3 DNA sequence: TGTGCCTGTGACCCCTTACTGGGTGCCGATAAACTCATCTTT. Amino acid sequence: CACDPLLGADKLIF.

This clone is labeled large. The same CDR3 also results from other DNA sequences found in this sample. The chain has TRDV2 and TRDJ1; D perhaps matches TRDD3 (5 bases). Trimming took 1 base from V and 1 from J, leaving 9 bases between them. From germline, CDR1 is GEAIGNYY and CDR2 EKD. This CDR3 spans 14 amino acids. CDR3 amino acids: CACDTIQRTDKLIF. Written as DNA, the CDR3 is TGTGCCTGTGACACGATACAACGCACCGATAAACTCATCTTT.

The chain links TRDV2 to TRDJ1; D gene ambiguous. The CDR3 runs 15 residues. V gave up 3 bases and J gave up 1 base, with 14 bases separating them. The V gene's germline CDR1 is GEAIGNYY and CDR2 EKD. The CDR3 nucleotides read TGTGCCTGTGACCCCATAGCTATTCGCACCGATAAACTCATCTTT. It encodes CACDPIAIRTDKLIF.

Only one count was recorded for this clone. V gene TRDV2 combines with J gene TRDJ1, with TRDD3 matching 13 bases. Since TCRdb gives no J gene, matching the DNA to germline was used here to assign it. J was trimmed by 3 bases and V by 3 bases; bases with no gene match: 18. CDR3 length: 20 amino acids. Germline CDR1 is GEAIGNYY and CDR2 is EKD. DNA of the CDR3: TGTGCCTGTGACTCAGTACTGGGGGATACGACGGCCTTCATTGCCGATAAACTCATCTTT. Its translation: CACDSVLGDTTAFIADKLIF.

The chain couples TRDV2 to TRDJ1; a weak D match, TRDD3 (6 bases). This CDR3 is 16 amino acids long. V was cut by 3 bases and J by 0 bases, with 16 bases left in between. The V gene's germline CDR1 is GEAIGNYY and CDR2 EKD. CDR3 coding DNA: TGTGCCTGTGACCCCTTGGGGGCCGTGTACACCGATAAACTCATCTTT. It codes for CACDPLGAVYTDKLIF.

V is TRDV2 and J is TRDJ1, with D uncertain. This CDR3 spans 14 amino acids. CDR1 is GEAIGNYY and CDR2 is EKD in the germline V gene. The V gene lost 0 bases and the J gene lost 3 bases, with 10 bases spanning the gap. The CDR3 here is CACDTVPSADKLIF. The CDR3 nucleotides are TGTGCCTGTGACACCGTTCCGTCTGCCGATAAACTCATCTTT.

For this clone: Relative to the germline gene, one junction end is altered; a read error may explain this. The J gene is TRDJ1, the V gene TRDV1, with 10 bases matching TRDD3. Germline CDR1 reads TSWWSYY; CDR2 reads QGS. The CDR3 is 21 residues long. CDR3 sequence reads: CALEEFVPLLGDWTYTDKLIF. The CDR3 region has the DNA TGTGCTCTTGAGGAATTCGTCCCGTTACTGGGGGATTGGACGTACACCGATAAACTCATCTTT.

This clone was seen a handful of times. The chain employs TRDV2 and TRDJ3; TRDD3 matches 7 bases. Germline CDR1 GEAIGNYY, CDR2 EKD. This CDR3 has 19 residues. With 3 bases clipped from V and 1 base from J, the junction kept 11 bases outside the gene matches. The chain's CDR3 is CACDHTGDFGSWDTRQMFF. CDR3 coding DNA: TGTGCCTGTGACCACACTGGGGATTTTGGATCCTGGGACACCCGACAGATGTTTTTC.

In this sample, this clone turned up a few times. The chain recombines TRDV2 with TRDJ1; 8 bases fit TRDD3. V shed 5 bases and J 4 bases; nucleotides not matched to a gene: 20. Looked up from germline, CDR1 is GEAIGNYY and CDR2 is EKD. CDR3 size: 18 residues. CDR3: CACVHLSTGGRAIDKLIF. DNA of the CDR3: TGTGCCTGTGTCCATCTTTCTACTGGGGGCCGCGCGATCGATAAACTCATCTTT.

Only a few counts were recorded for this clone. The chain links TRDV2 to TRDJ1; tentative D call: TRDD3 (6 bases). The V end was cut by 3 bases, the J end by 0 bases, with 19 bases between. This CDR3 spans 17 amino acids. Germline assignment: CDR1 GEAIGNYY and CDR2 EKD. The CDR3 bases are TGTGCCTGTGACGACATAGACTCTGGGGAGGACACCGATAAACTCATCTTT. Protein: CACDDIDSGEDTDKLIF.